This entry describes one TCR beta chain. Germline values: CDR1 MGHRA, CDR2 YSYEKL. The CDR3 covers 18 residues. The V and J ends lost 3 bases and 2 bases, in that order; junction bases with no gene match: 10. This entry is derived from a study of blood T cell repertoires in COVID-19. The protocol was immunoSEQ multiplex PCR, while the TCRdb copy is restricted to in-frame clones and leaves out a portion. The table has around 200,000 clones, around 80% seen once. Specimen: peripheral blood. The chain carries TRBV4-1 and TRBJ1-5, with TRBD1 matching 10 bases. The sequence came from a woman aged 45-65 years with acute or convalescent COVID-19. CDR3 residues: CASSQGMGQGKGNQPQHF. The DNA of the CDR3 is TGCGCCAGCAGCCAGGGGATGGGACAGGGGAAGGGCAATCAGCCCCAGCATTTT.